These 14 T cell receptor beta chains share one sample of origin, sequenced in a study of vaccination and CD4 T cells after COVID-19. Specified treatment: 10-day PBMC culture with coronavirus spike peptide pools or control peptides (ViraFEST assay). The Oncomine TCR Beta short-read assay was applied to DNA of cultured CD4+ T cells. TCRdb independently ran MiXCR on the PCR reads; one entry per CDR3 protein. The profile shows 20,000 to 25,000 distinct CDR3 sequences, roughly three fifths of them singletons. What these receptors recognize is not known. Material: CD4+ T cells from blood, cultured in vitro, obtained after SARS-CoV-2 vaccination. These receptors were taken from a human donor who received a COVID-19 vaccine.

This clonotype was seen only a few times. The chain employs TRBV20-1 and TRBJ2-3, with D maybe TRBD2 (7 bases). Trimming removed 1 base from V and 1 base from J, with 12 bases in between. Germline V gene data show CDR1 as DFQATT and CDR2 as SNEGSKA (reference sequence). The CDR3 is 15 amino acids. The CDR3 is CSARGGGGRTDTQYF. The CDR3 coding sequence is TGCAGTGCTAGAGGTGGCGGGGGCCGCACAGATACGCAGTATTTT.

This clonotype was found a few times. The V gene is TRBV7-9, the J gene TRBJ1-1; TRBD1 might be the D (5 bases). The CDR3 loop spans 13 amino acids. Germline V lookup: CDR1 SEHNR, CDR2 FQNEAQ (reference sequence). The V end lost 2 bases, the J end lost 4 bases, and 8 bases lay between the germline ends. The CDR3 nucleotides read TGTGCCAGCAGCTTACAGGGCACCACTGAAGCTTTCTTT. This translates into CASSLQGTTEAFF.

This chain links TRBV6-5 with TRBJ2-1; TRBD2 agrees at 14 bases. The V gene's germline CDR1 is MNHEY and CDR2 SVGAGI. The CDR3 is made up of 19 amino acids. J lost 6 bases, V lost 2 bases, and 12 bases had no gene match. This chain's CDR3 is CASSYKTSGGAKILNEQFF. CDR3 DNA: TGTGCCAGCAGTTACAAGACTAGCGGGGGGGCTAAAATACTCAATGAGCAGTTCTTC.

The V gene is TRBV12-3 or TRBV12-4, the J gene TRBJ2-5; TRBD1 agrees at 8 bases. CDR3 length: 14 amino acids. The trim removed 2 bases at V and 5 bases at J, leaving 4 bases unmatched. CDR3 in amino acids: CASSLQGAWETQYF. The CDR3 DNA is TGTGCCAGCAGTTTACAGGGGGCCTGGGAGACCCAGTACTTC.

V usage is TRBV30 and J usage is TRBJ2-3; no clear D. The germline CDR1 and CDR2 sequences are GTSNPN and SVGIG (reference sequence). V lost 0 bases, J lost 6 bases, and 7 bases lay in between. This CDR3 has 12 residues. The chain's CDR3 is CAWSVHGDTQYF. The DNA of the CDR3 is TGTGCCTGGAGTGTACACGGGGATACGCAGTATTTT.

The gene calls are TRBV20-1 and TRBJ1-1; the D is unclear. The germline V gene has CDR1 DFQATT and CDR2 SNEGSKA (reference sequence). The length of the CDR3 is 12 residues. V lost 0 bases and J 5 bases, leaving 7 bases between the germline ends. The CDR3 region has the DNA TGCAGTGCTAGAGATAACCCTACTGAAGCTTTCTTT. The encoded protein is CSARDNPTEAFF.

This clonotype has more than one count but fewer than ten. The chain links TRBV24-1 to TRBJ2-3, with 8 bases identical to TRBD1. CDR3 length: 16 amino acids. Germline CDR1 and CDR2: KGHDR and SFDVKD. Trimming cost V 2 bases and J 1 base; bases outside gene matches: 4. The CDR3: CATSDSGGEGTDTQYF. CDR3 DNA sequence: TGTGCCACCAGTGATTCAGGGGGCGAGGGCACAGATACGCAGTATTTT.

The chain couples TRBV20-1 to TRBJ2-3, with 7 nucleotides matching TRBD2. Germline CDR1 and CDR2: DFQATT and SNEGSKA (reference sequence). The CDR3 covers 12 residues. With V trimmed by 4 bases and J by 6 bases, 4 bases remained unmatched. CDR3 residues: CSATTSADTQYF. CDR3 bases: TGCAGTGCTACTACTAGCGCCGATACGCAGTATTTT.

The chain joins TRBV6-5 to TRBJ1-1; 9 bases are shared with TRBD1. V shed 4 bases, J shed 1 base, and the junction held 10 bases outside the gene matches. Germline loops: CDR1 MNHEY, CDR2 SVGAGI. The CDR3 has 17 residues. The CDR3: CASSSDRGLVRNTEAFF. As DNA, the CDR3 is TGTGCCAGCAGTTCCGACAGGGGGTTGGTTAGGAACACTGAAGCTTTCTTT.

The CDR3 loop is CSARSGRLNQPQHF. DNA for the CDR3: TGCAGTGCTAGGTCAGGTAGGCTCAATCAGCCCCAGCATTTT. The chain uses TRBV20-1 and TRBJ1-5; no firm D call. CDR3 length: 14 amino acids. V was trimmed by 3 bases and J by 3 bases, leaving 12 bases between them. The germline V gene encodes CDR1 DFQATT and CDR2 SNEGSKA (reference sequence).

The J gene is TRBJ1-2, the V gene TRBV7-2; D call uncertain. The CDR3 loop spans 15 amino acids. V was pared by 4 bases and J by 6 bases, with 18 bases between. The V gene's germline CDR1 is SGHTA and CDR2 FQGNSA. CDR3 region: CASSSDLGILNGYTF. CDR3 nucleotide sequence: TGTGCCAGCAGCTCCGACCTGGGGATCTTGAATGGCTACACCTTC.

This clonotype was found once. The chain couples TRBV6-1 to TRBJ1-5, with 10 nucleotides matching TRBD1. With 8 bases clipped from V and 6 bases from J, the junction kept 19 bases outside the gene matches. CDR1 and CDR2 from the germline V gene are MNHNS and SASEGT. The CDR3 extends over 18 amino acids. The CDR3 coding sequence is TGTGCCAGCGAGAGACCCCGACGGACAGGGGGTGGCGGTCAGCCCCAGCATTTT. This codes for CASERPRRTGGGGQPQHF.

This clonotype was detected once. The gene calls are TRBV10-3 and TRBJ2-5; D is undetermined. The V and J ends lost 4 bases and 2 bases respectively, with 8 bases between them. The V gene's germline CDR1 is ENHRY and CDR2 SYGVKD. The CDR3 is 13 residues long. The CDR3 DNA follows: TGTGCCATCAGTGTTCTACCACAAGAGACCCAGTACTTC. It encodes CAISVLPQETQYF.

This clonotype has a handful of counts. This chain connects TRBV28 to TRBJ1-3, with a weak D call TRBD1 (5 bases). V shed 8 bases and J shed 2 bases, with 13 bases lying between them. Germline CDR1 reads MDHEN; CDR2 reads SYDVKM. The CDR3 is 14 amino acids. This chain's CDR3 is CASGGGGPGNTIYF. CDR3 DNA sequence: TGTGCCAGCGGCGGGGGGGGTCCTGGAAACACCATATATTTT.